Listed below are T cell receptor beta chains from one sample, sequenced in a study of blood T cell repertoires in COVID-19. Sequencing was performed with immunoSEQ multiplex PCR; in TCRdb, only in-frame clones are kept and a portion is missing. The repertoire holds nearly 110,000 clones, with 89% as singletons. Sequencing input: peripheral blood. Every receptor here comes from a man aged 40-55 years with active or convalescent COVID-19. CDR3s include the opening cysteine and the closing phenylalanine or tryptophan. D genes are given only for firm matches. Clone size is given for some rows only: seen once, a few or many times, or a class if the clone is expanded.

TGTGCCAGCAGCCCCGGTAGGACATCGAACACTGAAGCTTTCTTT	CASSPGRTSNTEAFF	TRBV5-6	NA	NA	TRBJ1-1
TGCGCCAGCAGCCAAGGATACCGGGGAAATCAGCCCCAGCATTTT	CASSQGYRGNQPQHF	TRBV4-3	NA	NA	TRBJ1-5
TGTGCCAGCAGCCCACGACTAGCGGGAGCTAGCTCCTACGAGCAGTACTTC	CASSPRLAGASSYEQYF	TRBV9	once	TRBD2	TRBJ2-7
TGCGCCAGCAGCCAAGAGGGGGGTTACGAGCAGTACTTC	CASSQEGGYEQYF	TRBV4-1	NA	NA	TRBJ2-7
TGTGCCAGTAGTTCAACAGGATTCGGTGCCGACGAGCAGTACTTC	CASSSTGFGADEQYF	TRBV19	once	NA	TRBJ2-7
TGTGCCAGCCGGGACAGGGGCGCCTACGAGCAGTACTTC	CASRDRGAYEQYF	TRBV19	NA	TRBD1	TRBJ2-7
TGTGCCAGCAACGGACGGAGGGTCTATGGCTACACCTTC	CASNGRRVYGYTF	TRBV28	NA	NA	TRBJ1-2
TGTGCCATCAGGGAGGGACAGAGTAACTATGGCTACACCTTC	CAIREGQSNYGYTF	TRBV10-3	NA	TRBD1	TRBJ1-2
TGTGCCAGCAACAAAGGGGCGGGAGAGGCCACCGGGGAGCTGTTTTTT	CASNKGAGEATGELFF	TRBV7-9	NA	TRBD2	TRBJ2-2
TGTGCCAGCAGCATCGGCTTGGGACTAGCGGGAGGTGGCACCGGGGAGCTGTTTTTT	CASSIGLGLAGGGTGELFF	TRBV5-4	NA	TRBD2	TRBJ2-2
TGTGCCAGCAGCGCAACCCGGAGGGGTAGCGACACTGAAGCTTTCTTT	CASSATRRGSDTEAFF	TRBV13	NA	NA	TRBJ1-1
TGCGCCAGCAGCTTAGCGGAGGGGAACACTGAAGCTTTCTTT	CASSLAEGNTEAFF	TRBV5-1	NA	NA	TRBJ1-1
TGTGCCAGTACCCCTTCGGGGTTCGCCACTGAAGCTTTCTTT	CASTPSGFATEAFF	TRBV19	NA	NA	TRBJ1-1
TGTGCCAGCAGTTTTCCAGGCTACGAGCAGTACTTC	CASSFPGYEQYF	TRBV28	once	NA	TRBJ2-7
TGTGCCAGCAGCGAGGGACTAGCGGATTACAATGAGCAGTTCTTC	CASSEGLADYNEQFF	TRBV9	NA	TRBD2	TRBJ2-1
TGCGCCAGCAGCCAAGAATCCAGGGCGGATGGCTACACCTTC	CASSQESRADGYTF	TRBV4-1	NA	NA	TRBJ1-2
TGTGCCAGCAGCTCCTTAAACACAGATACGCAGTATTTT	CASSSLNTDTQYF	TRBV7-6	NA	NA	TRBJ2-3
TGTGCCAGCAGCGTTGGGGACAGTAACACCGGGGAGCTGTTTTTT	CASSVGDSNTGELFF	TRBV9	NA	TRBD1	TRBJ2-2
TGTGCCAGCAGCTCGAACGTGGGCGGGAGTGGTAATGAGCAGTTCTTC	CASSSNVGGSGNEQFF	TRBV7-9	NA	TRBD2	TRBJ2-1
TGTGCCAGCAGTCTCGGCCGGGATCAGCCCCAGCATTTT	CASSLGRDQPQHF	TRBV7-9	NA	NA	TRBJ1-5
TGTGCCAGCAGTGCCTCCCTCGGGACAGGCACCGGGGAGCTGTTTTTT	CASSASLGTGTGELFF	TRBV27	NA	TRBD1	TRBJ2-2
TGTGCCTGGAACCTAAACAGGGGTGGCTACACCTTC	CAWNLNRGGYTF	TRBV30	NA	TRBD1	TRBJ1-2
TGTGCCAGCAGTCCCCTACCTTCATCTAGCGGGAGGGCCCTCGTCAATGAGCAGTTCTTC	CASSPLPSSSGRALVNEQFF	TRBV28	NA	TRBD2	TRBJ2-1
TGTGCCAGCAGCTCTGACAGGGGCCCGAACTTT	CASSSDRGPNF	TRBV6-6	NA	TRBD1	TRBJ1-1
TGTGCCATCAGTGTGATGGGACAGGGGTCCTACGAGCAGTACTTC	CAISVMGQGSYEQYF	TRBV10-3	NA	TRBD1	TRBJ2-7
TGTGCCAGCAGCGCCACGGGACAGGGGGTGGAACCCCTCCACTTT	CASSATGQGVEPLHF	TRBV7-2	NA	TRBD1	TRBJ1-6